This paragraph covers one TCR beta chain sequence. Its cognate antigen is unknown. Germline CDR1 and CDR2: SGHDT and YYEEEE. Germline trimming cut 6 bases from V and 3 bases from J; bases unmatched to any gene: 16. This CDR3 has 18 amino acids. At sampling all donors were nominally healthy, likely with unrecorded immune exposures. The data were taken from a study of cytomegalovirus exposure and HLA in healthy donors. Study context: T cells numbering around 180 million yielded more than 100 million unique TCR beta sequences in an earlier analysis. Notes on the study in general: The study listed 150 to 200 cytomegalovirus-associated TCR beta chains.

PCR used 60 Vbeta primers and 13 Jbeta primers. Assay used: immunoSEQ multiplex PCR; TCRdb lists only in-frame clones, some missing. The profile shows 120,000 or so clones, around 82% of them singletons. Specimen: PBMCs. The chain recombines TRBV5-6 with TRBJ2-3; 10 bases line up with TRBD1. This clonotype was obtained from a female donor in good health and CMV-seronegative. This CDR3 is CASNPTGGRLRETDTQYF. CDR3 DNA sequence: TGTGCCAGCAACCCGACAGGGGGCCGTCTACGAGAAACAGATACGCAGTATTTT. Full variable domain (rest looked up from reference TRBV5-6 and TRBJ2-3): DAGVTQSPTHLIKTRGQQVTLRCSPKSGHDTVSWYQQALGQGPQFIFQYYEEEERQRGNFPDRFSGHQFPNYSSELNVNALLLGDSALYLCASNPTGGRLRETDTQYFGPGTRLTVL.